This TCR beta chain appears in the sequencing data of a study of cytomegalovirus exposure and HLA in healthy donors. Overall study: In an earlier analysis, 90 million to 130 million unique TCR beta sequences were found from about 180 million T cells.

This CDR3 region has 15 residues. J gave up 6 bases and V 1 base, and 6 bases lay outside the gene matches. CDR1 and CDR2 (germline): MNHEY, SVGAGI. Primers included in the PCR were 60 Vbeta and 13 Jbeta primers. Clones were sequenced by immunoSEQ multiplex PCR, and TCRdb holds only the in-frame ones, with some missing. Altogether 150,000 to 200,000 clones are present, approximately 79% being singletons, with the ten largest covering around 4%. The TCR comes from a man aged 40-50 years in good health and CMV-seronegative. J is TRBJ2-5 and V is TRBV6-5, with 9 nucleotides matching TRBD2. Source material: PBMCs. The CDR3 DNA reads TGTGCCAGCAGTTACTTGGCGGGGGGGCCGAAGACCCAGTACTTC. Its translation is CASSYLAGGPKTQYF.